This T cell receptor beta chain was documented in a study of blood T cell repertoires in COVID-19. Overall study context: Italy, Spain and the United States were the sources of the convalescent and acute COVID-19 samples.

Generated by immunoSEQ multiplex PCR, the TCRdb table keeps only in-frame clones and is missing some. Among roughly 160,000 clones, 70% to 90% were seen once, and the ten largest hold over 5%. Sequenced input: peripheral blood. This receptor was taken from a woman in her 50s with COVID-19, enrolled during active disease.

The DNA for the CDR3 is TGTGCCAGTTCACTCTCCCCGGAGAGCTCCTACAATGAGCAGTTCTTC. It codes for CASSLSPESSYNEQFF. The J gene is TRBJ2-1, the V gene TRBV19; D call uncertain. The CDR3 consists of 16 residues. V was clipped by 8 bases and J by 0 bases, with 17 bases between them. Germline V gene lookup returns CDR1 LNHDA and CDR2 SQIVND (reference sequence).